The T cell receptor (beta chain) under discussion was sequenced for a study of shared clonotypes between healthy human individuals. Notes on the study in general: Of the naive CD4 clonotypes, about 5% were shared across several donors.

CDR3 length: 16 residues. Germline V lookup: CDR1 SGHNT, CDR2 YYREEE (reference sequence). Trimming at V came to 4 bases and at J to 3 bases, leaving 9 bases not matched to a gene. Method: immunoSEQ multiplex PCR; TCRdb's copy keeps in-frame clones and lacks some. This table has 2 million to 2.5 million clones, just under 95% appearing once. With respect to this clone: Its specificity is not known.

The sequence came from a young man in good health. Some clones in this sample may be carry-over from other donors' samples. V is TRBV5-4 and J is TRBJ2-2; 7 bases agree with TRBD2. Sequenced material: naive CD4+ T cells from PBMCs. The subset here: CD45RA+ positively selected. CDR3 amino acids: CASSQLGRGDTGELFF. The CDR3 DNA sequence: TGTGCCAGCAGCCAACTAGGTCGGGGGGACACCGGGGAGCTGTTTTTT. Full variable domain (remainder filled in from reference TRBV5-4 and TRBJ2-2): ETGVTQSPTHLIKTRGQQVTLRCSSQSGHNTVSWYQQALGQGPQFIFQYYREEENGRGNFPPRFSGLQFPNYSSELNVNALELDDSALYLCASSQLGRGDTGELFFGEGSRLTVL.